These 13 T cell receptor beta chains were sequenced from one sample in a study of T cells in Graves' hyperthyroidism and ophthalmopathy. Amplification yielded TCR beta CDR3 regions, with RNA transcripts as the source. Using the HTBI primer set, a first-round RT-PCR was run on the TCR CDR3. TCRdb processed the multiplex PCR reads anew with MiXCR; each CDR3 protein has one entry. The sample has about 350,000 distinct CDR3 sequences; about 15% are singletons. Specimen: blood. The receptors originated from a woman in her twenties or thirties with Graves' hyperthyroidism.

On this clonotype: This may arise from a read error, as a much more abundant clone is one base away. This chain connects TRBV24-1 to TRBJ2-3, with 8 bases fitting TRBD2. Germline V gene data show CDR1 as KGHDR and CDR2 as SFDVKD. V shed 7 bases, J shed 1 base, and the junction held 6 bases outside the gene matches. CDR3 size: 15 residues. The chain's CDR3 is CATRAAGLGTDTQYF. CDR3 bases: TGTGCCACCAGAGCAGCGGGACTAGGCACAGATACGCAGTATTTT.

This clonotype has just a few counts. The gene calls are TRBV7-9 and TRBJ1-1, with 9 positions matching TRBD1. The germline V gene has CDR1 SEHNR and CDR2 FQNEAQ (reference sequence). The CDR3 spans 16 residues. Trimming at V came to 4 bases and at J to 4 bases, leaving 10 bases not matched to a gene. In DNA form, the CDR3 reads TGTGCCAGCAGCTCCCAACTTACAGGGGGCGGCACTGAAGCTTTCTTT. Protein: CASSSQLTGGGTEAFF.

Only a few counts were recorded for this clonotype. The chain uses TRBV20-1 and TRBJ2-5; D might be TRBD1 or TRBD2, each matching 6 bases. The CDR3 sequence is 14 residues long. The V gene's germline CDR1 is DFQATT and CDR2 SNEGSKA (reference sequence). The germline V and J ends were trimmed by 1 base and 5 bases, with 14 bases remaining between them. The CDR3 region has the DNA TGCAGTGCTAGAGGGCCGGGGGCCGGCGAGACCCAGTACTTC. This sequence encodes CSARGPGAGETQYF.

The chain carries TRBV7-2 and TRBJ2-7; the D is unclear. The CDR3 has 15 amino acids. The V end lost 1 base, the J end lost 1 base, and 11 bases lay between the germline ends. Germline V gene data show CDR1 as SGHTA and CDR2 as FQGNSA. CDR3 loop: CASSLDHLKSYEQYF. The CDR3 bases are TGTGCCAGCAGCTTAGACCACCTTAAGTCCTACGAGCAGTACTTC.

This clonotype occurred many times. The V gene is TRBV7-8, the J gene TRBJ1-2; D is possibly TRBD1 (5 bases). Trimming stripped 8 bases from V and 7 bases from J, with 23 bases between. Germline V gene sequence: CDR1 SGHVS, CDR2 FQNEAQ. The CDR3 spans 15 residues. The CDR3 here is CASGTYLGGRIGYTF. The CDR3, as DNA: TGTGCCAGCGGAACATATCTCGGGGGACGGATTGGCTACACCTTC. The full variable domain, in which reference TRBV7-8 and TRBJ1-2 provide the parts outside the CDR3, is GAGVSQSPRYKVAKRGQDVALRCDPISGHVSLFWYQQALGQGPEFLTYFQNEAQLDKSGLPSDRFFAERPEGSVSTLKIQRTQQEDSAVYLCASGTYLGGRIGYTFGSGTRLTVV.

There are many counts of this clonotype. This chain links TRBV11-2 with TRBJ2-1; 7 bases agree with TRBD2. Germline values: CDR1 SGHAT, CDR2 FQNNGV. After removal of 7 bases from V and 1 base from J, the junction contained 7 bases not matched to a gene. This CDR3 region has 15 residues. The DNA for the CDR3 is TGTGCCAGCACCCTAGCTAGCGGTTCCTACAATGAGCAGTTCTTC. It specifies CASTLASGSYNEQFF.

In its sample, this clonotype was seen a few times. This chain links TRBV11-2 with TRBJ2-1; possibly TRBD1 for D (5 bases). The V gene's germline CDR1 is SGHAT and CDR2 FQNNGV. V lost 5 bases, J lost 13 bases, and 18 bases lay in between. The CDR3 length is 13 residues. CDR3 in DNA: TGTGCCAGCAGCCCGATCTCTCCAGGGCACCAGTTCTTC. Translation gives CASSPISPGHQFF. Full variable domain (outside the CDR3, taken from reference TRBV11-2 and TRBJ2-1): EAGVAQSPRYKIIEKRQSVAFWCNPISGHATLYWYQQILGQGPKLLIQFQNNGVVDDSQLPKDRFSAERLKGVDSTLKIQPAKLEDSAVYLCASSPISPGHQFFGPGTRLTVL.

This clonotype was seen a few times. The V call is TRBV6-6, the J call TRBJ2-1; 8 bases map to TRBD2. Germline CDR1 MNHNY, CDR2 SVGAGI (reference sequence). CDR3 size: 16 residues. Trimming took 2 bases from V and 5 from J; bases not matched to a gene: 8. Here the CDR3 DNA reads TGTGCCAGCAGTTACGTTGGAGCGGGAGCCAACAATGAGCAGTTCTTC. Translating gives CASSYVGAGANNEQFF.

This clonotype was counted many times. This rearrangement joins TRBV12-3 or TRBV12-4 to TRBJ1-6; 7 bases match TRBD1. This CDR3 comprises 14 residues. The V gene end was trimmed by 7 bases and the J gene end by 7 bases; junction bases not matched to a gene: 7. The CDR3 spells CASTLGTDNSPLHF. The CDR3 bases are TGTGCCAGCACCTTGGGGACAGACAATTCACCCCTCCACTTT.

This clonotype turned up a few times. The CDR3 nucleotides read TGCGCCAGCAGCTTAAGACAGGGACACACCATATATTTT. It codes for CASSLRQGHTIYF. The chain uses TRBV5-1 and TRBJ1-3, with 7 bases aligning to TRBD1. Looked up from germline, CDR1 is SGHRS and CDR2 is YFSETQ. Trimming at V came to 2 bases and at J to 8 bases, leaving 4 bases not matched to a gene. CDR3 length: 13 amino acids.

This clonotype occurred a few times. The chain is built from TRBV7-2 and TRBJ2-3; TRBD2 aligns across 11 bases. This CDR3 is built from 15 residues. The V and J ends lost 5 bases and 5 bases, in that order; junction bases with no gene match: 6. Germline V gene lookup returns CDR1 SGHTA and CDR2 FQGNSA. Written as DNA, the CDR3 is TGTGCCAGCAGCCCGCGACTAGCGGGACAAGATACGCAGTATTTT. As protein: CASSPRLAGQDTQYF.

V and J are TRBV7-2 and TRBJ2-2; tentatively, D is TRBD2 (6 bases). Trimming took 5 bases from V and 5 from J, leaving 18 bases between them. There are 16 residues in the CDR3. Germline V gives CDR1 SGHTA, CDR2 FQGNSA. DNA for the CDR3: TGTGCCAGCAGCGACAAGCTAGCGATCGAAACCGGGGAGCTGTTTTTT. Encoded protein: CASSDKLAIETGELFF.

This clonotype was seen repeatedly, ten times or more. The chain recombines TRBV7-9 with TRBJ2-1; 12 bases match TRBD2. The CDR3 totals 19 residues. Germline CDR1 is SEHNR and CDR2 is FQNEAQ (reference sequence). V dropped 6 bases and J dropped 5; count of bases not matched to a gene: 17. The CDR3 DNA follows: TGTGCCAGCAGACGGACTAGCGGGGACCCCATGGGAGGCAACAATGAGCAGTTCTTC. Its translation is CASRRTSGDPMGGNNEQFF.